The TCR beta chain described here comes from a study of cytomegalovirus exposure and HLA in healthy donors. Study results and limitations: Reports state that TCR beta sequences accurately predicted most subjects' HLA-A and HLA-B alleles. TCR beta V- and J-gene trimming, according to a later analysis, was linked to a missense DCLRE1C variant. In a later analysis, a genetic analysis reported fewer productive-TCR N-insertions in an Asian-associated ancestry cluster than the cohort average. High specificity and sensitivity for cytomegalovirus status were reported for the classifier.

To note about this clone: Its antigen remains unidentified. The junction departs from germline at one end; a sequencing error may be responsible.

PCR amplification relied on 60 Vbeta primers (plus 13 Jbeta primers). Measured with immunoSEQ multiplex PCR; TCRdb has only the in-frame clones, and not every one. The table has about 200,000 clones, 65% to 85% seen once. This clonotype was obtained from a man between 25 and 39 years old in good health and CMV-seronegative. The sample was PBMCs.

The chain's CDR3 is CSSSSTGARYGYTF. The CDR3 DNA follows: TGTTCCAGCAGCTCGACAGGGGCGAGATATGGCTACACCTTC. The chain combines TRBV7-9 with TRBJ1-2; 8 nucleotides line up with TRBD1. Germline CDR1 SEHNR, CDR2 FQNEAQ (reference sequence). The CDR3 loop spans 14 amino acids. Drawing the rest from reference TRBV7-9 and TRBJ1-2, the complete variable domain is DTGVSQNPRHKITKRGQNVTFRCDPISEHNRLYWYRQTLGQGPEFLTYFQNEAQLEKSRLLSDRFSAERPKGSFSTLEIQRTEQGDSAMYLCSSSSTGARYGYTFGSGTRLTVV.